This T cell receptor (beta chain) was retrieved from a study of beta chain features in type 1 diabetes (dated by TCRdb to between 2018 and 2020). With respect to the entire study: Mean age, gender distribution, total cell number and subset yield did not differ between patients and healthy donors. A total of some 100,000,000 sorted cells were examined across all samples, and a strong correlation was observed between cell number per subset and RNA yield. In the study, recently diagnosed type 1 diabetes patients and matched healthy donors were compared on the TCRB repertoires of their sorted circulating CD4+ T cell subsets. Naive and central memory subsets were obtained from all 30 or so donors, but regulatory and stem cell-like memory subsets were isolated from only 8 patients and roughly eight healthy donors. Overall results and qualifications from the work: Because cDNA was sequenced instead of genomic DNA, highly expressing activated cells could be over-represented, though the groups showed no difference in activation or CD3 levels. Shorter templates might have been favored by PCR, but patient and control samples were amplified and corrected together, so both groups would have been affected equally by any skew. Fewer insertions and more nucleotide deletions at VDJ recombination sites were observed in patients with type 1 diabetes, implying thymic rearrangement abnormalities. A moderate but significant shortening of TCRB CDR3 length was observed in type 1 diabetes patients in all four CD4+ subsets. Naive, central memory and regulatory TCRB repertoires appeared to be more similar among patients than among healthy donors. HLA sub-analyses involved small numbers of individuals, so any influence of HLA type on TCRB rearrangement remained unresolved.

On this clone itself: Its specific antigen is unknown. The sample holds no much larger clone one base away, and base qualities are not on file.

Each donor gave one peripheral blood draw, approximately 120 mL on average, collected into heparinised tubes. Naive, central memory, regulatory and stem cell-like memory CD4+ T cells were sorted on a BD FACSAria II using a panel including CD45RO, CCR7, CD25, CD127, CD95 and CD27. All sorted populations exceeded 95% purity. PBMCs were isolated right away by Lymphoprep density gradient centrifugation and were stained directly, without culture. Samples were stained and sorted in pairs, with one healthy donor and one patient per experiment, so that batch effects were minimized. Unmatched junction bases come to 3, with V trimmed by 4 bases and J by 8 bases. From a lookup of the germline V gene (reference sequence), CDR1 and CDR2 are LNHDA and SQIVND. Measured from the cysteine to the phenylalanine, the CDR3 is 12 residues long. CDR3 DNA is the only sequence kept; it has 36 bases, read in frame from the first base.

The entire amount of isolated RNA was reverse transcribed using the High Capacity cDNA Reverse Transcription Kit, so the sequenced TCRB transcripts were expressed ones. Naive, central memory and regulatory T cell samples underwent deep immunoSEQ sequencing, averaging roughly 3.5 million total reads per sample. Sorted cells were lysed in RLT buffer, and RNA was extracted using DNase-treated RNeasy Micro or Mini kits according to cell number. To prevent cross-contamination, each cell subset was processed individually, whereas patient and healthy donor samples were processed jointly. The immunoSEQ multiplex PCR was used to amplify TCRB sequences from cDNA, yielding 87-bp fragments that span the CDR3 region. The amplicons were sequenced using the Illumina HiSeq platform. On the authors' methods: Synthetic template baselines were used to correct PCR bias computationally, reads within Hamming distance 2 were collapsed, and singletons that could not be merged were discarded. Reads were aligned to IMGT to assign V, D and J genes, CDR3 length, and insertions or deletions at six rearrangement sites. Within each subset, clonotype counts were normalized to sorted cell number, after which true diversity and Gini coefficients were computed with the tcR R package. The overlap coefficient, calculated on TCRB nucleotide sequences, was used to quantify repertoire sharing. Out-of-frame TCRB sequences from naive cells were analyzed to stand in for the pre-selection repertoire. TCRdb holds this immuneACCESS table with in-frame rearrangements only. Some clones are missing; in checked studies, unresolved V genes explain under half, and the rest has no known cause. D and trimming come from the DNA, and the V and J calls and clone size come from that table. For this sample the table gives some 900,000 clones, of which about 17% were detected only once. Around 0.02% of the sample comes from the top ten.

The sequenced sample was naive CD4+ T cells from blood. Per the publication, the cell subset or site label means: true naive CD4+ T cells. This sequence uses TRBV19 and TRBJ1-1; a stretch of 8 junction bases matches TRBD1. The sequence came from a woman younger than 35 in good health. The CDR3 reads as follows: CASSTDRGEAFF. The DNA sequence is TGTGCCAGTAGTACAGACAGGGGAGAAGCTTTCTTT. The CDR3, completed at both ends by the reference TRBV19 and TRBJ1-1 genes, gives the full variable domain DGGITQSPKYLFRKEGQNVTLSCEQNLNHDAMYWYRQDPGQGLRLIYYSQIVNDFQKGDIAEGYSVSREKKESFPLTVTSAQKNPTAFYLCASSTDRGEAFFGQGTRLTVV.